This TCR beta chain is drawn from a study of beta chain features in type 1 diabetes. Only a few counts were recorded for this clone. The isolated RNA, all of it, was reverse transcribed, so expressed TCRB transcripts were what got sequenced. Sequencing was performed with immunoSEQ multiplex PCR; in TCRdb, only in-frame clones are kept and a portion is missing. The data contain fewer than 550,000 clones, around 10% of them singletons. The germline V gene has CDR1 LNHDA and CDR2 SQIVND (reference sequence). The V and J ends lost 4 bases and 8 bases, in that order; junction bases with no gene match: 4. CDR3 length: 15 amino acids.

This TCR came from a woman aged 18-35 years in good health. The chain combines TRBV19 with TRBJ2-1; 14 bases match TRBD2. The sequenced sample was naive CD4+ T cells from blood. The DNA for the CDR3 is TGTGCCAGTAGTAAGGGGACTAGCGGGAGCTATGAGCAGTTCTTC. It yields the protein CASSKGTSGSYEQFF.